One and the same sample provided the 6 T cell receptor beta chains below, sequenced in a study of blood T cell repertoires in COVID-19. The table came from immunoSEQ multiplex PCR; TCRdb's copy has only in-frame clones and leaves some out. The table lists 190,000 or so clones, approximately 82% of them singletons, with approximately 7.2% in the top ten. The specimen was peripheral blood. These receptors all stem from a human donor with acute or convalescent COVID-19. The donor label of this sample is uncertain.

The CDR3 DNA reads TGTGCCTGGAGTGTAGCTGGACTAGCCTCCGATACGCAGTATTTT. Translated, it gives CAWSVAGLASDTQYF. V and J are TRBV30 and TRBJ2-3; 8 bases align to TRBD2. V lost 0 bases, J lost 6 bases, and 8 bases stayed unmatched. The V gene's germline CDR1 is GTSNPN and CDR2 SVGIG (reference sequence). CDR3 length: 15 amino acids.

The chain carries TRBV27 and TRBJ2-7; D possibly corresponds to TRBD1 (6 bases). Germline V gene data show CDR1 as MNHEY and CDR2 as SMNVEV (reference sequence). V was clipped by 4 bases and J by 5 bases, with 18 bases between them. The CDR3 sequence is 15 residues long. CDR3 residues: CASSSRNREAHEQYF. As DNA, the CDR3 is TGTGCCAGCAGTTCCCGGAACAGGGAAGCCCACGAGCAGTACTTC.

Turning to this clone: The identical CDR3 is also encoded by other nucleotide sequences in the sample. J is TRBJ2-7 and V is TRBV11-2, with D hard to call. Germline V CDR1 and CDR2: SGHAT, FQNNGV. There are 12 residues in the CDR3. V dropped 0 bases and J dropped 4 bases, with 4 bases sitting between them. The CDR3 reads CASSLDRYEQYF. The CDR3, as DNA: TGTGCCAGCAGCTTAGACCGGTACGAGCAGTACTTC. Combining the CDR3 with reference TRBV11-2 and TRBJ2-7 gives the whole variable domain EAGVAQSPRYKIIEKRQSVAFWCNPISGHATLYWYQQILGQGPKLLIQFQNNGVVDDSQLPKDRFSAERLKGVDSTLKIQPAKLEDSAVYLCASSLDRYEQYFGPGTRLTVT.

The chain combines TRBV27 with TRBJ1-1; D remains ambiguous. This CDR3 region has 16 residues. The germline V and J ends were trimmed by 6 bases and 5 bases, with 22 bases remaining between them. Per germline, CDR1 MNHEY and CDR2 SMNVEV (reference sequence). CDR3 residues: CASRITRGSGWTEAFF. Here the CDR3 DNA reads TGTGCCAGCAGAATTACTCGGGGATCGGGTTGGACTGAAGCTTTCTTT.

In DNA, the CDR3 is TGCGCCAGCAGCTTGGAGGGACAGGGCTACGAGCAGTACTTC. Protein sequence: CASSLEGQGYEQYF. The rearrangement links TRBV5-1 to TRBJ2-7; TRBD1 agrees at 9 bases. The ends lost 0 bases at V and 3 bases at J; junction bases unmatched: 1. Germline lookup yields CDR1 SGHRS and CDR2 YFSETQ. CDR3 size: 14 residues.

The J gene is TRBJ1-1, the V gene TRBV6-5, with D tentatively TRBD1 (5 bases). Germline V lookup: CDR1 MNHEY, CDR2 SVGAGI. The V gene lost 9 bases and the J gene lost 1 base, with 15 bases spanning the gap. The CDR3 contains 14 residues. CDR3 protein: CASAWGTSNTEAFF. CDR3 DNA sequence: TGTGCCAGTGCCTGGGGGACTTCGAACACTGAAGCTTTCTTT.